This TCR beta chain was captured in a study of regulatory T cells in long-lasting Graves disease. Study findings and constraints: With 2,500 to 3,500 shared public clonotypes, persistent patients exceeded new patients, who shared around 970. Preferential use of TRBV28, TRBJ1-2 and TRBJ2-5 was seen in persistent disease.

This clonotype was seen more than once but under ten times. Its antigen remains unknown. Germline CDR1 and CDR2: MDHEN and SYDVKM. Trimming took 6 bases from V and 4 from J; bases not matched to a gene: 5. The CDR3 contains 14 residues. With iRepertoire HTBI primers and Arm-PCR of CDR3 regions, TCR beta libraries were built. TCRdb ran MiXCR on the multiplex PCR reads and lists one entry per CDR3 protein. The sample contains 400,000 or so distinct CDR3 sequences, about 25% of which appear only once. Sample time point: persistent/refractory GD, antithyroid drugs over 5 years with positive TRAb. After RNA was extracted from PBMCs, the TCR library was made from it.

The chain joins TRBV28 to TRBJ1-5; 8 bases are a match to TRBD1. The material was peripheral blood mononuclear cells (PBMCs), obtained when the disease was refractory, from a patient treated with antithyroid drugs. The sequence derives from a female donor with Graves disease. The CDR3 loop reads CASRATGGNQPQHF. The CDR3 nucleotides read TGTGCCAGCAGAGCCACAGGGGGTAATCAGCCCCAGCATTTT.